The entry that follows covers one TCR beta chain sequence. Original analysis: For nucleated cells, counts were estimated from reference gene primer amplification. Profiled with immunoSEQ multiplex PCR; TCRdb holds only in-frame clones, not every one. The D gene and trimming were derived from the DNA, and the V and J assignments and clone size from that table. The profile shows some 270,000 clones, about nine tenths of them singletons. There are 16 residues in the CDR3. The V segment lost 3 bases and the J segment 1 base; nucleotides outside the gene matches: 7. CDR1 and CDR2 from the germline V gene are SEHNR and FQNEAQ (reference sequence). This sample is drawn from a study of blood T cell repertoires in COVID-19. The overall study: COVID-19 samples collected from the United States, Italy and Spain covered acute and convalescent phases. T cells, B-cell-depleted T cells, or PBMCs supplied cDNA or gDNA.

The genes are TRBV7-9 and TRBJ1-1; 8 bases fit TRBD1. The sequencing input was peripheral blood. This clonotype was obtained from a woman aged 55-70 years who had recovered from COVID-19. CDR3 DNA: TGTGCCAGCAGCTTTTGGCAGGGGGCAGGGAACACTGAAGCTTTCTTT. Amino acid sequence: CASSFWQGAGNTEAFF.